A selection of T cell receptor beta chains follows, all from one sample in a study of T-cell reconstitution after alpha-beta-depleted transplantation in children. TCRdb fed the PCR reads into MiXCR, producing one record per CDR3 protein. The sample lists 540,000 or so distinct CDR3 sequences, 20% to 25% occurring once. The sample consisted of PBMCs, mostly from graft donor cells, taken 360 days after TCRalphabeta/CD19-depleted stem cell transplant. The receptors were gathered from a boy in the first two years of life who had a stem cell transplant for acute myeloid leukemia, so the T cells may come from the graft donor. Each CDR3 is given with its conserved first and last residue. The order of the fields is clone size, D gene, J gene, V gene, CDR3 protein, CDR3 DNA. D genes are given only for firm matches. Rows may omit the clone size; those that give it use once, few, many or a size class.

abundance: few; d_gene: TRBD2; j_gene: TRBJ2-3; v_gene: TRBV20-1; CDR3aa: CSARRFGLAGGRTITDTQYF; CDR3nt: TGCAGTGCTAGAAGGTTTGGCCTAGCGGGGGGACGCACCATCACAGATACGCAGTATTTT
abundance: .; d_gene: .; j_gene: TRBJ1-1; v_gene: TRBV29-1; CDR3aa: CSAQRGGRTEAFF; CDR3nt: TGCAGCGCCCAAAGGGGGGGACGGACTGAAGCTTTCTTT
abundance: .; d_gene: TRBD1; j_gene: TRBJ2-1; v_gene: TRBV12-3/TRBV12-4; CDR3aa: CASRDRQGPHNEQFF; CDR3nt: TGTGCCAGCAGGGACCGACAGGGCCCCCACAATGAGCAGTTCTTC
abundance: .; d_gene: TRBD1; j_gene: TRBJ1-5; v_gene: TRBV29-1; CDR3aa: CSVASGTGNQPQHF; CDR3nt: TGCAGCGTTGCCTCCGGGACAGGGAATCAGCCCCAGCATTTT
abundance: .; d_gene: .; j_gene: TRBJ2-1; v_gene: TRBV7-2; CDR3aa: CASSPGGRPLHEHFF; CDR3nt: TGTGCCAGCAGCCCGGGTGGTCGCCCACTCCATGAGCATTTCTTC
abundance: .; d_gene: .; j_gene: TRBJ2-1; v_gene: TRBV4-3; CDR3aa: CASSGAYNEQFF; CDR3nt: TGCGCCAGCAGTGGGGCCTACAATGAGCAGTTCTTC
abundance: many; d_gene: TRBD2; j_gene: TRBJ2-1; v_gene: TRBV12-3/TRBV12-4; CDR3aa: CASSTLAGALNEQFF; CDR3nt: TGTGCCAGCAGTACCCTAGCGGGGGCCCTCAATGAGCAGTTCTTC
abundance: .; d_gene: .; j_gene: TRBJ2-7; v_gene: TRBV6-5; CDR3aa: CASSYGHLAYEQYF; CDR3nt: TGTGCCAGCAGTTACGGGCACTTAGCCTACGAGCAGTACTTC
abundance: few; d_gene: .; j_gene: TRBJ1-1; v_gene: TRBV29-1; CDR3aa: CSVENSGTNTEAFF; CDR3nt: TGCAGCGTTGAAAACTCCGGGACGAACACTGAAGCTTTCTTT
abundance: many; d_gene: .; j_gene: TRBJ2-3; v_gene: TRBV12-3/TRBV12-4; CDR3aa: CASSRLQGGPDTQYF; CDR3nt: TGTGCCAGCAGTCGCTTACAGGGCGGTCCAGATACGCAGTATTTT
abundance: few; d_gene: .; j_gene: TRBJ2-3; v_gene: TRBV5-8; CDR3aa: CASSLQDFGADTQYF; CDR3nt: TGTGCCAGCAGCTTGCAGGACTTCGGGGCAGATACGCAGTATTTT
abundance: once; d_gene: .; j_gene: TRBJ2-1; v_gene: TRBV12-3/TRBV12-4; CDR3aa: CASSSHGSGTFF; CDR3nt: TGTGCCAGCAGCTCGCACGGATCGGGGACGTTCTTC
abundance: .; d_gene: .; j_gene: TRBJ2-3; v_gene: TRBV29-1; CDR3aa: CSVVRTPSTDTQYF; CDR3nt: TGCAGCGTTGTCCGGACACCTAGCACAGATACGCAGTATTTT
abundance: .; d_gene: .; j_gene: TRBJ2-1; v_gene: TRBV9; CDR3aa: CASSGEEQFF; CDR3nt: TGTGCCAGCAGCGGCGAGGAGCAGTTCTTC
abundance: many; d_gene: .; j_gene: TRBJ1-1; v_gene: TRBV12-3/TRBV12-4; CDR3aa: CASSPGTVDTEAFF; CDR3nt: TGTGCCAGCAGTCCCGGGACGGTGGACACTGAAGCTTTCTTT
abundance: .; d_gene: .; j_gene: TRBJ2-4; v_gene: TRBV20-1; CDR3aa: CSARETGSGGGALYIQYF; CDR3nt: TGCAGTGCTAGAGAAACCGGGTCGGGGGGCGGGGCGTTGTACATTCAGTACTTC
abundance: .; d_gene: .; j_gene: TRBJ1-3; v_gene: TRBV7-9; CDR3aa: CASRGQRAGNTIYF; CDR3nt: TGTGCCAGCAGAGGCCAACGGGCAGGAAACACCATATATTTT
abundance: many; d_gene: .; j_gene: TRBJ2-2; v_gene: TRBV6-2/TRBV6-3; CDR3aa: CASSYGAYTGELFF; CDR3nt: TGTGCCAGCAGTTACGGGGCTTACACCGGGGAGCTGTTTTTT
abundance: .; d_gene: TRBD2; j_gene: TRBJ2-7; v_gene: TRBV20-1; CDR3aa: CSARPRLAGGRYEQYF; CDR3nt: TGCAGTGCTAGACCCCGACTAGCGGGGGGGCGATACGAGCAGTACTTC
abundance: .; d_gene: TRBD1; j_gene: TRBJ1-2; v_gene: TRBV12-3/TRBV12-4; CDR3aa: CASSPHRGSYGYTF; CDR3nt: TGTGCCAGCAGTCCGCACAGGGGGTCCTATGGCTACACCTTC
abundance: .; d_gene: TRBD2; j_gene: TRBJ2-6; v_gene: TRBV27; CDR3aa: CASSLSQLSTGGGSGANVLTF; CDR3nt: TGTGCCAGCAGTTTAAGCCAATTAAGTACCGGGGGGGGATCTGGGGCCAACGTCCTGACTTTC
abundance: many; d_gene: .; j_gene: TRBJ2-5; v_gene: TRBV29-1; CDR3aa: CSVRGTSLSPLEETQYF; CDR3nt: TGCAGCGTGAGAGGGACAAGTTTGAGCCCGCTAGAAGAGACCCAGTACTTC
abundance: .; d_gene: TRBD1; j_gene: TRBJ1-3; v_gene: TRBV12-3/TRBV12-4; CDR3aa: CASSTRTGANTIYF; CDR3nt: TGTGCCAGCAGTACGAGGACAGGGGCTAACACCATATATTTT
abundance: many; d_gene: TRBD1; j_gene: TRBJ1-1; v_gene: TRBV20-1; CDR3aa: CSARVTGGLNTEAFF; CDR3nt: TGCAGTGCTAGAGTCACAGGGGGGTTGAACACTGAAGCTTTCTTT
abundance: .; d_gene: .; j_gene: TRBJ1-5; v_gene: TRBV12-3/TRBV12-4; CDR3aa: CASSLTGSGTAQPQHF; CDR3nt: TGTGCCAGCAGTTTAACCGGGTCCGGCACGGCTCAGCCCCAGCATTTT
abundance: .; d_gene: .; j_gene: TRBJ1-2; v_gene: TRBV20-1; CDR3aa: CSARTTEIYGYTF; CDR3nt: TGCAGTGCTAGAACGACGGAGATTTATGGCTACACCTTC
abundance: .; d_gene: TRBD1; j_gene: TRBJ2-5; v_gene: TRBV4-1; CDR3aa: CASSHKTGGAEETQYF; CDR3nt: TGCGCCAGCAGCCATAAGACAGGGGGCGCGGAGGAGACCCAGTACTTC
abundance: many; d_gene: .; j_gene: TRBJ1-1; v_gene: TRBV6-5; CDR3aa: CASSYGFPRGNTEAFF; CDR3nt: TGTGCCAGCAGTTACGGGTTCCCAAGGGGGAACACTGAAGCTTTCTTT
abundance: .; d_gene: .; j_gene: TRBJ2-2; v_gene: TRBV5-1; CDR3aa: CASSFQLPGDAGELFF; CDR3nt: TGCGCCAGCAGCTTCCAACTCCCAGGGGACGCCGGGGAGCTGTTTTTT
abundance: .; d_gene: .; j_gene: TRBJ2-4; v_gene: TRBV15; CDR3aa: CATSRDLTGNSRNIQYF; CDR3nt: TGTGCCACCAGCAGAGACCTGACAGGCAATTCTCGGAACATTCAGTACTTC
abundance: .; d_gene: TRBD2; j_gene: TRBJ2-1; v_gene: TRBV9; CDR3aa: CASSGTSGGNEQFF; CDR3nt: TGTGCCAGCAGCGGCACTAGCGGGGGCAATGAGCAGTTCTTC
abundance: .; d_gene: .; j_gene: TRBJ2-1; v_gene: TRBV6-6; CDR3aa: CASNWGRNEQFF; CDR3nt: TGTGCCAGCAATTGGGGAAGGAATGAGCAGTTCTTC
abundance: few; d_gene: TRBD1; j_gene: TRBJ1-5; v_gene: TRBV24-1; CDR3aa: CATSAGTGLPNNQPQHF; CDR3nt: TGTGCCACCAGCGCCGGGACAGGGTTGCCTAACAATCAGCCCCAGCATTTT
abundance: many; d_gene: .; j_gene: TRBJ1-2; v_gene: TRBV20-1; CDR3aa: CSGRHFPRPNYGYTF; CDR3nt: TGCAGTGGCCGACACTTCCCTAGACCTAACTATGGCTACACCTTC
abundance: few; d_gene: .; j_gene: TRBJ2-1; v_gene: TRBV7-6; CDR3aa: CASTQGRFSTLPNEQFF; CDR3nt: TGTGCCAGCACCCAAGGACGGTTTTCGACGCTCCCTAATGAGCAGTTCTTC
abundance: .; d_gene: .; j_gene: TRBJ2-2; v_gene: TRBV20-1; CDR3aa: CSAAGETGELFF; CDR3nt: TGCAGTGCTGCAGGGGAAACCGGGGAGCTGTTTTTT
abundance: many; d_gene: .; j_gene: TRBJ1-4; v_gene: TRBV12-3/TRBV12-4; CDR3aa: CASSFLGFAQEKLFF; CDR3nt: TGTGCCAGCAGCTTCCTGGGTTTCGCCCAGGAAAAACTGTTTTTT
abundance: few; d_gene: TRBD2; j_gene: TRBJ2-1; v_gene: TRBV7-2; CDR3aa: CASSPGTSIYNEQFF; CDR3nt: TGTGCCAGCAGCCCCGGGACTAGCATCTACAATGAGCAGTTCTTC
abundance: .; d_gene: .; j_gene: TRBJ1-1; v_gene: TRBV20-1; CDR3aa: CSAPSMPFPF; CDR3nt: TGCAGCGCCCCGAGTATGCCCTTTCCTTTT
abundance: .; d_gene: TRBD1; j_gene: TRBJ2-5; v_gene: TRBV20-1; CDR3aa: CSARPGTAKETQYF; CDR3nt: TGCAGTGCTAGGCCCGGGACAGCTAAAGAGACCCAGTACTTC
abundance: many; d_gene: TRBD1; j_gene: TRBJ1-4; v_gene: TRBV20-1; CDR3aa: CSAKKYVGQGVLANNEKLFF; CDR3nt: TGCAGTGCTAAAAAATACGTTGGACAGGGAGTCCTCGCTAACAATGAAAAACTGTTTTTT
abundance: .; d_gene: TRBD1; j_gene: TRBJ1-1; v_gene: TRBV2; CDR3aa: CASTQDRPGTEAFF; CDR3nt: TGTGCCAGCACCCAGGACAGGCCGGGCACTGAAGCTTTCTTT
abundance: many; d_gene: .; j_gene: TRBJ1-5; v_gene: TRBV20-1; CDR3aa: CSAPGVGNQPQHF; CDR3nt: TGCAGTGCTCCAGGGGTCGGCAATCAGCCCCAGCATTTT
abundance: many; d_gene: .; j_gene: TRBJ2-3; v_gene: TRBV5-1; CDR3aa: CASSFYSTDTQYF; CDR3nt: TGCGCCAGCAGCTTCTACAGCACAGATACGCAGTATTTT
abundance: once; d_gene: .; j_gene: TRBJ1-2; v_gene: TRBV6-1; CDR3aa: CASTPSRAGYGYTF; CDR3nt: TGTGCCAGCACCCCCAGCAGGGCCGGCTATGGCTACACCTTC
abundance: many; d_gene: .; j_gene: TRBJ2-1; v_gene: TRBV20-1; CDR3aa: CSATSYNEQFF; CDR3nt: TGCAGTGCTACCTCCTACAATGAGCAGTTCTTC
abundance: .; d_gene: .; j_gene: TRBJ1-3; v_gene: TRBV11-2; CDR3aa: CASSLRWDTSSGNTIYF; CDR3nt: TGTGCCAGCAGCTTAAGGTGGGACACTTCCTCTGGAAACACCATATATTTT
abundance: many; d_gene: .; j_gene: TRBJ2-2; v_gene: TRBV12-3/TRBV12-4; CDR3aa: CASSWARGGRNTGELFF; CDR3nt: TGTGCCAGCAGTTGGGCAAGGGGGGGCCGGAACACCGGGGAGCTGTTTTTT
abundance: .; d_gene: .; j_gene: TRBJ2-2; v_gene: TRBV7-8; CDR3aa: CASSLMARAYTGELFF; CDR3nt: TGTGCCAGCAGCTTAATGGCGAGGGCTTACACCGGGGAGCTGTTTTTT
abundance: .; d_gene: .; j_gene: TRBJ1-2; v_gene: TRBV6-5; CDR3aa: CASSSSWYYGYTF; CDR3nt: TGTGCCAGCAGTTCAAGCTGGTACTATGGCTACACCTTC
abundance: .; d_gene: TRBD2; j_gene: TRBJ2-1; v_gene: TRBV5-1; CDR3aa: CASSFGTSQYNEQFF; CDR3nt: TGCGCCAGCAGCTTTGGGACTAGCCAATACAATGAGCAGTTCTTC
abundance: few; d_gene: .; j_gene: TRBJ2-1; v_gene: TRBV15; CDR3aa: CATSRVPGYEQFF; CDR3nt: TGTGCCACCAGCAGAGTCCCAGGCTATGAGCAGTTCTTC
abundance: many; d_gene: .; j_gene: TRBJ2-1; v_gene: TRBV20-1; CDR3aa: CSASWESEQFF; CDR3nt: TGCAGTGCTAGTTGGGAAAGTGAGCAGTTCTTC